The present T cell receptor beta chain was sequenced within a study of cytomegalovirus exposure and HLA in healthy donors. The PCR was carried out with 60 Vbeta primers and 13 Jbeta primers. In the original analysis: It was a later analysis that counted roughly 80 million unique TCR beta chains, of which some 9.9 million were shared. The data were produced by immunoSEQ multiplex PCR, yet TCRdb's version contains in-frame clones alone and is incomplete. That table gives V, J and clone size, and the DNA gave D and trimming. Of tens of thousands of clones detected, around four fifths appear once; the ten largest clones hold around 7%. Findings of the study overall: As immune exposure information, only CMV serostatus was available.

Germline V gene sequence: CDR1 LNHDA, CDR2 SQIVND (reference sequence). Trimming took 6 bases from V and 6 from J, leaving 12 bases between them. The CDR3 runs to 14 residues. Of note for this clone: Its specificity is unknown.

The source is a man aged 30 to 45 in good health and CMV-seronegative. Sequenced: PBMCs. The chain is built from TRBV19 and TRBJ1-6; perhaps TRBD1 as D (5 bases). CDR3 DNA: TGTGCCAGTAGGGAGGGGCCGGCTAATTCACCCCTCCACTTT. Translation: CASREGPANSPLHF.